This T cell receptor beta chain originates from a study of blood T cell repertoires in COVID-19. Germline CDR1 MDHEN, CDR2 SYDVKM. The CDR3 spans 15 residues. V shed 3 bases and J 4 bases; nucleotides not matched to a gene: 8. Method: immunoSEQ multiplex PCR; TCRdb's copy keeps in-frame clones and lacks some. The sample gives 220,000 or so clones, 86% of which show up once; roughly a tenth is in the top ten. The chain links TRBV28 to TRBJ2-7, with TRBD1 identical over 8 bases. The TCR was taken from a woman aged 50 to 60 with COVID-19, enrolled during active disease. Material for sequencing was peripheral blood. The CDR3 loop is CASSFFPDRVYEQYF. CDR3 DNA: TGTGCCAGCAGTTTTTTTCCGGACAGGGTATACGAGCAGTACTTC.